The 3 T cell receptor beta chains below were found in one sample sequenced in a study of CXCR3-negative and CXCR3-positive naive CD8 T cells. TRB cDNA was prepared as libraries by UMI-labeled 5' RACE. TCRdb reprocessed the 5' RACE reads, keeping one entry per CDR3 protein, no DNA. The sample table includes about 94,000 distinct CDR3 sequences. Points from the study as a whole: A higher hydrophobicity marked the TRB CDR3s of CXCR3-positive naive cells versus CXCR3-negative naive cells.

Their cognate antigens are unknown. Source material: naive CXCR3+ CD8+ T cells from blood. Subset reported: CD45RO-CCR7+CD27+CD95- naive CD8+ T cells expressing CXCR3 (TNR3+). These receptors all come from a human donor in good health. Some clones in this sample may be carry-over from other donors' samples.

The chain recombines TRBV28 with TRBJ2-3; TCRdb's D gene call, TRBD2, goes unchecked for lack of DNA. The germline V gene has CDR1 MDHEN and CDR2 SYDVKM. This CDR3 contains 16 residues. Here the CDR3 reads CASSLPTSGSPDTQYF.

The chain carries TRBV7-9 and TRBJ2-1; TCRdb's D gene call, TRBD1, goes unchecked for lack of DNA. Germline values: CDR1 SEHNR, CDR2 FQNEAQ (reference sequence). This CDR3 is 15 amino acids long. The CDR3: CASSPTGGIGNEQFF.

The J gene is TRBJ2-5, the V gene TRBV6-6; TCRdb indicates TRBD1, and absent DNA this call remains unverified. This CDR3 comprises 17 residues. Germline V gene sequence: CDR1 MNHNY, CDR2 SVGAGI (reference sequence). CDR3 residues: CASSYPRDRALEETQYF.